Given below is one TCR beta chain in context. Looked up from germline, CDR1 is SGHNT and CDR2 is YYREEE (reference sequence). The V segment lost 3 bases and the J segment 0 bases; nucleotides outside the gene matches: 2. The CDR3 totals 15 residues. The data were produced by immunoSEQ multiplex PCR, yet TCRdb's version contains in-frame clones alone and is incomplete. Among some 580,000 clones listed, less than 98% were seen once. This sample is drawn from a study of shared clonotypes between healthy human individuals. This sequence originates from a woman in her thirties in good health. The chain is built from TRBV5-4 and TRBJ1-3; 8 positions match TRBD1. Source material: naive CD4+ T cells sorted from blood. Subset in this sample: CD45RA+ positively selected. The CDR3 bases are TGTGCCAGCAGCTCAGGACAGGGCTCTGGAAACACCATATATTTT. Amino acids: CASSSGQGSGNTIYF.